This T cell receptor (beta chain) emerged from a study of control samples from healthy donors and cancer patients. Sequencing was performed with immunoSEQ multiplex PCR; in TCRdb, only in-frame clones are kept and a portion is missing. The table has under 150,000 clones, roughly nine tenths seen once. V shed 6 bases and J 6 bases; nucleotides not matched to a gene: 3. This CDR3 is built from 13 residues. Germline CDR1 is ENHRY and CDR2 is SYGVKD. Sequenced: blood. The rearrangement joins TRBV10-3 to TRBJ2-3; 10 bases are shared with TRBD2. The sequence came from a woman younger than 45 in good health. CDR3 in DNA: TGTGCCATCAGGCTGACTAGCGGGGATACGCAGTATTTT. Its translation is CAIRLTSGDTQYF.